These 18 T cell receptor beta chains were sequenced from one sample in a study of blood T cell repertoires in COVID-19. Profiled with immunoSEQ multiplex PCR; TCRdb holds only in-frame clones, not every one. The repertoire consists of about 140,000 clones, with approximately 90% occurring once and the leading ten covering about 5%. Sequencing input: peripheral blood. The source of these receptors is a human donor in a cohort sampled during active COVID-19.

The V call is TRBV30, the J call TRBJ1-2; TRBD1 is a possible D gene (6 bases). This CDR3 is built from 15 residues. Per germline, CDR1 GTSNPN and CDR2 SVGIG (reference sequence). Between the trimmed V and J ends, which lost 0 bases and 1 base, there was a span of 12 bases. CDR3 coding DNA: TGTGCCTGGAGTGTAATCACAGGGCTTAACTATGGCTACACCTTC. Protein sequence: CAWSVITGLNYGYTF.

This sequence joins TRBV7-3 and TRBJ2-2; D remains ambiguous. The CDR3 length is 14 residues. V was clipped by 5 bases and J by 6 bases, with 13 bases between them. CDR1 SGHTA and CDR2 FQGTGA come from the germline V gene. This chain's CDR3 is CASSPLGGPGELFF. The CDR3 DNA reads TGTGCCAGCAGCCCTCTAGGTGGTCCCGGGGAGCTGTTTTTT.

The V and J genes are TRBV19 and TRBJ1-5, with 12 bases matching TRBD1. The CDR3 extends over 19 amino acids. Per the germline V gene, CDR1 is LNHDA and CDR2 is SQIVND (reference sequence). After removal of 3 bases from V and 2 bases from J, the junction contained 11 bases not matched to a gene. For the CDR3, the DNA is TGTGCCAGTAGTATGGGGGGGGACAGGGGGCCCCGTGGCAATCAGCCCCAGCATTTT. Translated: CASSMGGDRGPRGNQPQHF.

V usage is TRBV3-1 (or the pseudogene TRBV3-2) and J usage is TRBJ2-7; D not resolved. The CDR3 extends over 13 amino acids. In germline, CDR1 is LGHDT, CDR2 YNNKEL (reference sequence). With 4 bases removed from V and 0 bases from J, the gap between germline ends came to 7 bases. Here the CDR3 reads CASSPVASYEQYF. In DNA form, the CDR3 reads TGTGCCAGCAGCCCCGTGGCCTCCTACGAGCAGTACTTC.

This clone was picked up one time. The rearrangement uses TRBV6-5 and TRBJ1-3; D is undetermined. The CDR3 covers 14 residues. Germline CDR1 MNHEY, CDR2 SVGAGI. Deletions cut 5 bases from V and 2 bases from J, with 10 bases between. The CDR3 nucleotides read TGTGCCAGCAGTCCGACACCTCCTGGAAACACCATATATTTT. Its translation: CASSPTPPGNTIYF.

The V call is TRBV7-6, the J call TRBJ2-3; the D gene is possibly TRBD2 (6 bases). V was pared by 1 base and J by 0 bases, with 14 bases between. Germline V lookup: CDR1 SGHVS, CDR2 FNYEAQ. The CDR3 length is 17 residues. The CDR3 DNA reads TGTGCCAGCAGCTTAGGGGTACTAGCAGCTAGCACAGATACGCAGTATTTT. This codes for CASSLGVLAASTDTQYF.

The gene calls are TRBV5-6 and TRBJ2-4; the D is unclear. V was pared by 3 bases and J by 3 bases, with 7 bases between. The CDR3 is 13 residues long. CDR1 and CDR2 from the germline V gene are SGHDT and YYEEEE. In nucleotides, the CDR3 is TGTGCCAGCAGCTCAGAAATCAAAAACATTCAGTACTTC. Translated, it gives CASSSEIKNIQYF.

The J gene is TRBJ2-7, the V gene TRBV6-6; D remains ambiguous. Trimming stripped 5 bases from V and 0 bases from J, with 17 bases between. The V gene's germline CDR1 is MNHNY and CDR2 SVGAGI (reference sequence). The CDR3 loop spans 16 amino acids. CDR3 amino acids: CASSRSLARLSYEQYF. The DNA of the CDR3 is TGTGCCAGCAGTCGAAGCCTGGCCAGACTCTCCTACGAGCAGTACTTC.

CDR3 bases: TGCGCCAGCCTATCTACTAGAGGCTACGAGCAGTACTTC. It encodes CASLSTRGYEQYF. The chain links TRBV10-2 to TRBJ2-7, with D perhaps matching TRBD2 (5 bases). The CDR3 loop spans 13 amino acids. V lost 8 bases, J lost 3 bases, and 14 bases lay in between. Germline V gene data show CDR1 as WSHSY and CDR2 as SAAADI.

V and J are TRBV29-1 and TRBJ1-1; 7 nucleotides match TRBD1. The CDR3 totals 12 residues. Per the germline V gene, CDR1 is SQVTM and CDR2 is ANQGSEA. Trimming at V came to 7 bases and at J to 7 bases, leaving 9 bases not matched to a gene. CDR3 loop: CSASRQGLEAFF. The CDR3 DNA follows: TGCAGCGCCTCAAGACAGGGCCTTGAAGCTTTCTTT.

The chain links TRBV6-5 to TRBJ1-3, with D tentatively TRBD1 (5 bases). The V gene lost 6 bases and the J gene lost 6 bases, with 18 bases spanning the gap. Looked up from germline, CDR1 is MNHEY and CDR2 is SVGAGI. CDR3 size: 15 residues. As DNA, the CDR3 is TGTGCCAGCAGGGTACCGGGGGACTCAGAAAACACCATATATTTT. Translation: CASRVPGDSENTIYF.

This clone was recorded only once. The rearrangement links TRBV2 to TRBJ2-6; tentative D call: TRBD1 (6 bases). Trimming stripped 6 bases from V and 3 bases from J, with 24 bases between. The CDR3 runs to 19 residues. Germline CDR1 is SNHLY and CDR2 is FYNNEI. CDR3 DNA sequence: TGTGCCAGCAGCCCTCCGGGACAAGGGAGTTACGGTGGGGCCAACGTCCTGACTTTC. Its protein product is CASSPPGQGSYGGANVLTF.

The chain couples TRBV7-8 to TRBJ1-5, with 8 nucleotides matching TRBD1. Germline CDR1 reads SGHVS; CDR2 reads FQNEAQ. V dropped 5 bases and J dropped 7; count of bases not matched to a gene: 7. CDR3 length: 14 amino acids. In nucleotides, the CDR3 is TGTGCCAGCAGCCGATGGACAGGGTCGCAGCCCCAGCATTTT. Its protein product is CASSRWTGSQPQHF. The full variable domain, completed using reference TRBV7-8 and TRBJ1-5, is GAGVSQSPRYKVAKRGQDVALRCDPISGHVSLFWYQQALGQGPEFLTYFQNEAQLDKSGLPSDRFFAERPEGSVSTLKIQRTQQEDSAVYLCASSRWTGSQPQHFGDGTRLSIL.

The J gene is TRBJ2-5, the V gene TRBV5-6; the match to TRBD1 covers 7 bases. The trim removed 1 base at V and 7 bases at J, leaving 10 bases unmatched. Germline V gives CDR1 SGHDT, CDR2 YYEEEE. The CDR3 sequence is 15 residues long. CDR3 DNA sequence: TGTGCCAGCAGCTTGTGGCAGGGGGTACCTGGGACCCAGTACTTC. This codes for CASSLWQGVPGTQYF. The full variable domain, in which reference TRBV5-6 and TRBJ2-5 provide the parts outside the CDR3, is DAGVTQSPTHLIKTRGQQVTLRCSPKSGHDTVSWYQQALGQGPQFIFQYYEEEERQRGNFPDRFSGHQFPNYSSELNVNALLLGDSALYLCASSLWQGVPGTQYFGPGTRLLVL.

The rearrangement uses TRBV21-1 and TRBJ2-7; the table's D call, TRBD1, was not checked against the DNA. TRBV21-1 is marked as a pseudogene. The length of the CDR3 is 17 residues. CDR3 amino acids: CASSNTTGGQATYEQYF. Here the CDR3 DNA reads TGTGCCAGCAGCAATACAACTGGCGGACAGGCAACCTACGAGCAGTACTTC.

The V call is TRBV6-6, the J call TRBJ1-5, with 7 bases lining up with TRBD1. From germline, CDR1 is MNHNY and CDR2 SVGAGI (reference sequence). CDR3 length: 15 residues. With 8 bases clipped from V and 4 bases from J, the junction kept 11 bases outside the gene matches. This CDR3 is CASRDSQLLNQPQHF. The CDR3 coding sequence is TGTGCCAGCCGGGACAGCCAATTGTTAAATCAGCCCCAGCATTTT.

The chain combines TRBV3-1 (or the pseudogene TRBV3-2) with TRBJ2-7; D is perhaps TRBD1 (6 bases). Deletions cut 1 base from V and 3 bases from J, with 16 bases between. The CDR3 length is 16 residues. Germline lookup yields CDR1 LGHDT and CDR2 YNNKEL (reference sequence). DNA of the CDR3: TGTGCCAGCAGCCAAGCATGGTCGGGACAAGGCTACGAGCAGTACTTC. Its protein product is CASSQAWSGQGYEQYF.

This chain joins TRBV11-3 and TRBJ1-6; D gene uncertain. The CDR3 is 13 residues long. The germline gives CDR1 SGHNT, CDR2 YENEEA. V was clipped by 0 bases and J by 14 bases, with 11 bases between them. CDR3 nucleotide sequence: TGTGCCAGCAGCTTAGATATACGGGAATCCCTCCACTTT. The encoded protein is CASSLDIRESLHF.